Following are 2 T cell receptor beta chains from one sample sequenced in a study of T cell changes during pregnancy in multiple sclerosis. The assay was immunoSEQ multiplex PCR, and TCRdb's table has in-frame clones only and misses some. Among about 79,000 clones listed, roughly 93% were seen once. The source was peripheral blood, collected in the second trimester of pregnancy. These TCRs come from a female donor in good health, enrolled as a control in a pregnancy study.

CDR3 DNA: TGTGCCAGCAGCCAACCCGCGGGGGGGCTCTACGAGCAGTACTTC. It yields the protein CASSQPAGGLYEQYF. The V gene is TRBV7-8, the J gene TRBJ2-7; 9 bases map to TRBD2. This CDR3 spans 15 amino acids. CDR1 and CDR2 from the germline V gene are SGHVS and FQNEAQ. After removal of 5 bases from V and 3 bases from J, the junction contained 8 bases not matched to a gene.

The rearrangement joins TRBV9 to TRBJ2-3, with 8 nucleotides matching TRBD2. CDR3 length equals 16 residues. V gave up 3 bases and J gave up 7 bases; unmatched junction bases: 13. In germline, CDR1 is SGDLS, CDR2 YYNGEE. CDR3 nucleotides: TGTGCCAGCAGCGCCCCCCTAGCCGGGGGGGCTAATACGCAGTATTTT. Its protein is CASSAPLAGGANTQYF. Together with reference TRBV9 and TRBJ2-3, the CDR3 gives the full variable domain: DSGVTQTPKHLITATGQRVTLRCSPRSGDLSVYWYQQSLDQGLQFLIQYYNGEERAKGNILERFSAQQFPDLHSELNLSSLELGDSALYFCASSAPLAGGANTQYFGPGTRLTVL.